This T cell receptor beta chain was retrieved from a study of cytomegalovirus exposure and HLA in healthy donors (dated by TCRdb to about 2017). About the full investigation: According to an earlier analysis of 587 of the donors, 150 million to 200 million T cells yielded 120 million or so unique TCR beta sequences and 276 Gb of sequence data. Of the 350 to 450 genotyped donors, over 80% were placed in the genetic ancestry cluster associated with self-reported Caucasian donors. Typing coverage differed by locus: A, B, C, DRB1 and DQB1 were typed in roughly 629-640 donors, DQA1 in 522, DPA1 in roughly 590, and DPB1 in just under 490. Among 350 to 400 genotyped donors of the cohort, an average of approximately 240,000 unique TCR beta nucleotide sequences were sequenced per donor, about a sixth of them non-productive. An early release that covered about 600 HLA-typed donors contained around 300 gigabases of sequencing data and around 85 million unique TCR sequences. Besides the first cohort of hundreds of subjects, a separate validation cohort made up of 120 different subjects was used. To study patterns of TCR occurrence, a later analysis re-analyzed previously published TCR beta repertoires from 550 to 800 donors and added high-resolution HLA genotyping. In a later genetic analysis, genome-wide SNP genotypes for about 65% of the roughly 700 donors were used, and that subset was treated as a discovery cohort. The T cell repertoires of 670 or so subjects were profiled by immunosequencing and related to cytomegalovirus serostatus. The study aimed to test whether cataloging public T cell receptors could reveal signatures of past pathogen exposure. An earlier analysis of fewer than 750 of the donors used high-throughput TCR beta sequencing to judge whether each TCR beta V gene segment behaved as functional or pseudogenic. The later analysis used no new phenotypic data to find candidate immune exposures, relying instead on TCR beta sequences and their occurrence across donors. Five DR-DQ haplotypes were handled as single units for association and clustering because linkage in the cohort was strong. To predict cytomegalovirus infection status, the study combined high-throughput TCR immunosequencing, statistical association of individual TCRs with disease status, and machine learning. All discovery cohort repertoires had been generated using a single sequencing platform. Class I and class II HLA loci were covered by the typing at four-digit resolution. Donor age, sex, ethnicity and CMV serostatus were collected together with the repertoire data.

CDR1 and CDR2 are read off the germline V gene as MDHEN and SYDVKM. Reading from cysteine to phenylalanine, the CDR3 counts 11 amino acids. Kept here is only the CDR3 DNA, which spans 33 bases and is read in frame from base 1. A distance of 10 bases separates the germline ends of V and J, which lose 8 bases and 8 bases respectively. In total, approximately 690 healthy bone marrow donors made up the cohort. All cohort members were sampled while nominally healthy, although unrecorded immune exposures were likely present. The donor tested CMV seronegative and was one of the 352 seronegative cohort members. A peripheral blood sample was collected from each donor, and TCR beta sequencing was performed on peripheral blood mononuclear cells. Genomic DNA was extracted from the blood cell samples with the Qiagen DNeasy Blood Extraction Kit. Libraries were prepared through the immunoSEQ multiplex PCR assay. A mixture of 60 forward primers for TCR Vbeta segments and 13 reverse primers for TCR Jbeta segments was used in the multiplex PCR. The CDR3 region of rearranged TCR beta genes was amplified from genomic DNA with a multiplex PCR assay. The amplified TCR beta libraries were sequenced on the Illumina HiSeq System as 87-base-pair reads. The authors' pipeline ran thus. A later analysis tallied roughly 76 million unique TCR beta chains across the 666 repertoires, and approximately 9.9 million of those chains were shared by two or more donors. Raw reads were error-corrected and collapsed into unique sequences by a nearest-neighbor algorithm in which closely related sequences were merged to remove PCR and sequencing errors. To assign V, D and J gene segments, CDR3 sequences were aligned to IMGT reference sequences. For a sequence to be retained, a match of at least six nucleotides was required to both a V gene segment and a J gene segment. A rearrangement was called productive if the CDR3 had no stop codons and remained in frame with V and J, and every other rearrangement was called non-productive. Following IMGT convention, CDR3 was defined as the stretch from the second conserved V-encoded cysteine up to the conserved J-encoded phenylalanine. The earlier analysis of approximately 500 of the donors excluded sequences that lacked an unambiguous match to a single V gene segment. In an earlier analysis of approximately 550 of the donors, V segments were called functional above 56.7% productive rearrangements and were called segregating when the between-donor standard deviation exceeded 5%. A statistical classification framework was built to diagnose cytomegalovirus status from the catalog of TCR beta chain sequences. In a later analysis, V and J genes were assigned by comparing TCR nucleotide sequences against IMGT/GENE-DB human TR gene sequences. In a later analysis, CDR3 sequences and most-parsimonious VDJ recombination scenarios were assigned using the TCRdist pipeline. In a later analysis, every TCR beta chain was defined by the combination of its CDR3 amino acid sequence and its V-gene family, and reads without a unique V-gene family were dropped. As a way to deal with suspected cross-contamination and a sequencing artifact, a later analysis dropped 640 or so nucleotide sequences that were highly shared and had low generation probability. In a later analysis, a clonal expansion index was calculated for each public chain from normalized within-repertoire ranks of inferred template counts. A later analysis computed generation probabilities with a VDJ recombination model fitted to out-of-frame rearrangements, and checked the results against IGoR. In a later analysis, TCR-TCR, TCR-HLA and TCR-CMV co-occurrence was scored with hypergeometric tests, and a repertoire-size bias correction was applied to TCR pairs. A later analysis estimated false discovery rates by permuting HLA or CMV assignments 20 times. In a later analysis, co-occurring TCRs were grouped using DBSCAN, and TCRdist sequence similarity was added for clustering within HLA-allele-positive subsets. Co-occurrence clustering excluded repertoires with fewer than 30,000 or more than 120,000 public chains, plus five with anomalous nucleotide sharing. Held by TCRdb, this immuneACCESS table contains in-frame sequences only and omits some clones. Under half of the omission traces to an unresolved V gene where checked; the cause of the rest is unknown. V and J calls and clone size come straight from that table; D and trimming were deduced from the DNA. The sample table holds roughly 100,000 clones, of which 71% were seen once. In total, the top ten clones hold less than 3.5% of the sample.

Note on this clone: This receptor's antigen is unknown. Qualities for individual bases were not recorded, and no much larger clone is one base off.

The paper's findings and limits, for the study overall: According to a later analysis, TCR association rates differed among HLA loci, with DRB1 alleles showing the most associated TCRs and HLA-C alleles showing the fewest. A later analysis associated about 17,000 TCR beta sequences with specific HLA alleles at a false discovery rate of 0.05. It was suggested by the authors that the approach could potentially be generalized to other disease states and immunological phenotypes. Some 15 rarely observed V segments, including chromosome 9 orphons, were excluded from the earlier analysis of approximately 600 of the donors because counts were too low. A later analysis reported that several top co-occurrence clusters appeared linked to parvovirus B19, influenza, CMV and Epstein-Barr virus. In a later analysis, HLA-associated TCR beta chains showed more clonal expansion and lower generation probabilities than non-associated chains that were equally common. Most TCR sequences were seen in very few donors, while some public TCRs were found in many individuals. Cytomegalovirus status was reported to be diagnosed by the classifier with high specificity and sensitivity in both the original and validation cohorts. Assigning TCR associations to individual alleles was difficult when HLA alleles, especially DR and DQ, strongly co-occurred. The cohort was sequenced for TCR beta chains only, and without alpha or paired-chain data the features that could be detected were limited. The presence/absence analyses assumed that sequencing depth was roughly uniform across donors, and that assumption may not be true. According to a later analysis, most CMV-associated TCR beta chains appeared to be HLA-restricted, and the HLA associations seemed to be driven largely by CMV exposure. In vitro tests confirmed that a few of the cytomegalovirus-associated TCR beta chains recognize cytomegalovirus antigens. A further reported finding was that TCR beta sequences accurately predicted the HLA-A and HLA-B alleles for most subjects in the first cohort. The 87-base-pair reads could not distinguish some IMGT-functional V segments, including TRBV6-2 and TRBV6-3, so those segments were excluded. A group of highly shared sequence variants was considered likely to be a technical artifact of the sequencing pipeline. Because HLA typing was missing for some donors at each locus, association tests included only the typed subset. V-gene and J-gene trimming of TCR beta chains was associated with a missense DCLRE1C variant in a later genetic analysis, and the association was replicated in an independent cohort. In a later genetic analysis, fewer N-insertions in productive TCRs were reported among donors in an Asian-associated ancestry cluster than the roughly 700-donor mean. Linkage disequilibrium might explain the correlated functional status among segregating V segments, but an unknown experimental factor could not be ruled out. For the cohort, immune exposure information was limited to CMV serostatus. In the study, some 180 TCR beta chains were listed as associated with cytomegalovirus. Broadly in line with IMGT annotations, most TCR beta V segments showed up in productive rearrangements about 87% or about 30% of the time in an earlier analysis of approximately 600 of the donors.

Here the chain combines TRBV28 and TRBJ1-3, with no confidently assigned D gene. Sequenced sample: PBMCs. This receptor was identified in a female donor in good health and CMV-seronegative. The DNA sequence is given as TGTGCCAGCGGGTCGAGGGACACCATATATTTT. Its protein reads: CASGSRDTIYF.